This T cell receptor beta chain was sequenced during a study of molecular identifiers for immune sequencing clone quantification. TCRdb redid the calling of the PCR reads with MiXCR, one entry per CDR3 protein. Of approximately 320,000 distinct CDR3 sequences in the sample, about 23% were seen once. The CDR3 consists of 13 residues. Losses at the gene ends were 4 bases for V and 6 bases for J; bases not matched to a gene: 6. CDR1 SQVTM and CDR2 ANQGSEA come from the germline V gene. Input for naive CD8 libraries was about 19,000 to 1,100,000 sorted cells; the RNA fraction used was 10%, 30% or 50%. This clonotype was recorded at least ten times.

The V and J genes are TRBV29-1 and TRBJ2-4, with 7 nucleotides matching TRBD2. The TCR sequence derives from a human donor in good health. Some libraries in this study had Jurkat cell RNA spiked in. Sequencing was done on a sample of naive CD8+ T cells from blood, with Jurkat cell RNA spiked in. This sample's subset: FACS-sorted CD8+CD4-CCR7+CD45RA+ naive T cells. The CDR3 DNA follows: TGCAGCGTTGGAGGCGGGGGTTTAAACATTCAGTACTTC. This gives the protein CSVGGGGLNIQYF.